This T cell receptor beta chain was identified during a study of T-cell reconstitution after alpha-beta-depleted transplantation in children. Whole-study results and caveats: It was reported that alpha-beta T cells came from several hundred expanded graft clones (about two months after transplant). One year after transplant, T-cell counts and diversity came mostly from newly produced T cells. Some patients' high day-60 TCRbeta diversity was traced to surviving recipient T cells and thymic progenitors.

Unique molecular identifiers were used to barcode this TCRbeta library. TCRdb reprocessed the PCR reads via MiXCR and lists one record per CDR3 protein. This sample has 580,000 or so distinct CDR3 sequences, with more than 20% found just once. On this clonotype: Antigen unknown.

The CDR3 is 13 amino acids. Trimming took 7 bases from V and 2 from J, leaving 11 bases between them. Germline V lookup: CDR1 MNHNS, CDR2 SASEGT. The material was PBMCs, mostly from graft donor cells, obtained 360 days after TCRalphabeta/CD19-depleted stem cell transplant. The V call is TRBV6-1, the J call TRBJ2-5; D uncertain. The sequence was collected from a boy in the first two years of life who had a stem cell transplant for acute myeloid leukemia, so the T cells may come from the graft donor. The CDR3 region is CASTSSLQETQYF. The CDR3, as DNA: TGTGCCAGCACCTCCAGTCTTCAAGAGACCCAGTACTTC.